This T cell receptor beta chain emerged from a study of blood T cells in healthy people across ages (dated by TCRdb to the mid-2010s). Notes on the research overall: In model experiments, template switching captured roughly one uniquely barcoded TCR beta cDNA molecule for every two T cells. For two donors (one aged 18 to 30 and one aged 80 or older), the study analyzed two additional independent replicas of 1 million unique cDNA reads from the same blood draw. The study measured age-related changes in TCR beta repertoire diversity using deep sequencing normalized with unique cDNA molecular identifiers. To avoid experimental bias, donors of different ages were distributed randomly across sequencing lanes. Four age groups were formed from the donors: young (average about 17 years), middle-aged (more than 35), aged (approximately 60) and long-lived (roughly 88).

This clonotype was observed many times. What antigen it recognizes has not been identified. Base qualities are not recorded, but no much larger clone differs from it by a single base. The library was obtained by 5' RACE. TCRdb names Illumina HiSeq 2500 as the instrument used. A second PCR of about 7 to 12 cycles was run with a J-beta primer mix and a sample-barcoded 5' primer. A template-switch 5' adaptor carrying 12 random nucleotides introduced a unique molecular identifier onto each TCR beta cDNA molecule. Each sample yielded at least 2.5 million CDR3-containing paired-end reads. The Mint cDNA synthesis kit, primed by a TRBC-specific oligonucleotide, was used to synthesize first-strand cDNA from all RNA. Following uracil-DNA glycosylase treatment, a first 18-cycle PCR with universal primers M1SS and BC2_uni_R was performed on all cDNA. The study's processing was this. Normalization of each sample was performed by random selection of 1 million high-quality reads, each carrying a distinct molecular identifier. Instead of being binned into consensus sequences, reads with shared molecular identifiers were discarded. MiTCR, set to a Q25 quality threshold and the strictest error-elimination algorithm, was used for CDR3 identification, clonotype clustering and error correction. A nonparametric unseen species model using Euler transformation provided a lower-bound estimate of total TCR beta diversity. TCRdb reran the public reads through fastp at Q25 and MiXCR, keeping productive beta chains. Here each entry gathers all rows of one CDR3 protein and keeps the most common genes and DNA. These V and J calls originate from TCRdb's pipeline instead of the authors' own analysis. This sample lists hundreds of thousands of distinct CDR3 sequences; 56% were detected once. The ten largest clones take up around 25% of the sample.

From cysteine to phenylalanine, the CDR3 is 15 amino acids long. Left in the record is the CDR3 DNA by itself, 45 bases read in frame from the first base. Based on the germline V gene, the CDR1 and CDR2 sequences are MGHDK and SYGVNS. Between the V and J ends, shortened by 2 bases and 5 bases respectively, the junction contains 16 bases. The roughly 39 donors, aged about 6 to 100 years, were systemically healthy Caucasian individuals from Russia. Each donor gave 8 to 10 milliliters of peripheral blood, drawn into EDTA-treated Vacutainer tubes. PBMCs were isolated by Ficoll-Paque density-gradient centrifugation, with at least 7 million obtained per sample. Total RNA was extracted from PBMCs with Trizol reagent, with at least 5.5 micrograms obtained per sample. For every donor, flow cytometry on a PBMC aliquot measured the percentage of naive CD45RAhigh/CD27high T cells. General findings and caveats noted by the study authors: Observed TCR beta diversity correlated strongly with the percentage of naive T cells measured by flow cytometry. Since profiling was done on bulk unsorted PBMCs, naive and antigen-experienced compartments could not be conclusively compared. The long-lived group showed more naive CD4+ T cells, fewer expanded clones and increased TCR diversity than the aged group, suggesting age selection. Because the CMV infection status of the donors was unknown, age-related changes in expanded clonotypes may potentially have been confounded. Estimates of total diversity based on one million sequenced T cells were regarded as lower bounds and as underestimates. As age increased, observed TCR beta diversity per million T cells dropped in a roughly linear way, and a significant reduction was already evident by age 40.

Material: blood. The receptor was isolated from a middle-aged man in good health. Recombination connected TRBV25-1 to TRBJ2-7; the D gene cannot be resolved reliably. The DNA reads TGTGCCAGCAGTGAAGGCCCATTGGGCGGAAACGAGCAGTACTTC. Protein translation: CASSEGPLGGNEQYF.